Shown below are 3 T cell receptor beta chains from a single sample sequenced in a study of identical twins. TCRdb itself ran the 5' RACE reads through MiXCR, one entry per CDR3 protein. Of fewer than 900,000 distinct CDR3 sequences in the sample, over 20% were seen once. These data also featured in a second study, about T cells expressing NK-cell markers.

The sequenced material came from PBMCs. The receptors come from a woman aged 18-29 years in good health.

This clonotype was detected only a few times. V and J are TRBV6-1 and TRBJ2-7; possibly TRBD2 for D (6 bases). The CDR3 loop spans 14 amino acids. Per the germline V gene, CDR1 is MNHNS and CDR2 is SASEGT. V dropped 6 bases and J dropped 3 bases, with 15 bases sitting between them. The chain's CDR3 is CASRARSGNYEQYF. CDR3 DNA sequence: TGTGCCAGCAGGGCTCGTAGCGGAAACTACGAGCAGTACTTC.

There are a few counts of this clonotype. V is TRBV12-3 or TRBV12-4 and J is TRBJ1-4; 9 bases fit TRBD1. The CDR3 is 12 residues long. The V gene end was trimmed by 5 bases and the J gene end by 11 bases; junction bases not matched to a gene: 3. For the CDR3, the DNA is TGTGCCAGCAGTCCCGACAGGGGGAAACTGTTTTTT. This sequence encodes CASSPDRGKLFF.

The CDR3 protein is CASSSLGQHTQYF. CDR3 DNA: TGTGCCAGCAGTTCCCTCGGCCAGCATACGCAGTATTTT. This chain uses TRBV12-3 or TRBV12-4 with TRBJ2-3; D is unclear. This CDR3 region has 13 residues. V was pared by 4 bases and J by 7 bases, with 12 bases between.